This T cell receptor (beta chain) was identified during a study of T cell repertoires in ileal Crohn's disease. Generated by immunoSEQ multiplex PCR, the TCRdb table keeps only in-frame clones and is missing some. The sample lists approximately 11,000 clones; more than 65% were seen once. V gave up 10 bases and J gave up 4 bases; unmatched junction bases: 8. This CDR3 has 13 amino acids. CDR1 is SGHVS, CDR2 FQNEAQ, per germline. Sequencing was carried out using ileal tissue. V usage is TRBV7-8 and J usage is TRBJ2-5, with TRBD2 matching 8 bases. The sequence was collected from an adult with Crohn's disease. The CDR3 coding sequence is TGTGCCACCGCAGCGGGAGTCCGAGAGACCCAGTACTTC. This translates into CATAAGVRETQYF.